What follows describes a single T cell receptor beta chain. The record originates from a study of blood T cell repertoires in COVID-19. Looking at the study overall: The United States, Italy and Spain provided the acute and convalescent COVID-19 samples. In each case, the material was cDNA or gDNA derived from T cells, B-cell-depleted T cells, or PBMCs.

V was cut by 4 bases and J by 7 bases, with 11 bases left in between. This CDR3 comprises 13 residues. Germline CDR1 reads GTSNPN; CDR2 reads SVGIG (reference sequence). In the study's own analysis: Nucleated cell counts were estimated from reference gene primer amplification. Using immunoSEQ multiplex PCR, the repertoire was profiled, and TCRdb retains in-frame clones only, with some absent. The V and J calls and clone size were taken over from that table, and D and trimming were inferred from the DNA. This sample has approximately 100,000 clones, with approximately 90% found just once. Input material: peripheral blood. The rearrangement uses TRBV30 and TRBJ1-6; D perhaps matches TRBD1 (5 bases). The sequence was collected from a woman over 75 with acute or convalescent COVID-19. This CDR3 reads CAWNAGENSPLHF. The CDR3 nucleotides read TGTGCCTGGAATGCGGGGGAAAATTCACCCCTCCACTTT.